This TCR beta chain was obtained from a study of early T cells in non-severe SARS-CoV-2 infection. This clonotype was counted a few times. The CDR3 extends over 16 amino acids. V lost 2 bases to trimming and J lost 3 bases; unmatched junction nucleotides: 3. Per the germline V gene, CDR1 is MNHEY and CDR2 is SVGAGI. TCRdb reprocessed the 5' RACE reads with MiXCR, giving one entry per CDR3 protein. This sample has 80,000 to 100,000 distinct CDR3 sequences, with roughly 12% found just once. The V and J genes are TRBV6-5 and TRBJ1-6; 8 bases agree with TRBD1. The receptor was derived from an adult who was a healthcare worker with PCR-confirmed SARS-CoV-2 infection or an uninfected control (not recorded which). The sample was whole blood. CDR3 coding DNA: TGTGCCAGCAGTTACCGGACAGGGATCTATAATTCACCCCTCCACTTT. Amino acid sequence: CASSYRTGIYNSPLHF.